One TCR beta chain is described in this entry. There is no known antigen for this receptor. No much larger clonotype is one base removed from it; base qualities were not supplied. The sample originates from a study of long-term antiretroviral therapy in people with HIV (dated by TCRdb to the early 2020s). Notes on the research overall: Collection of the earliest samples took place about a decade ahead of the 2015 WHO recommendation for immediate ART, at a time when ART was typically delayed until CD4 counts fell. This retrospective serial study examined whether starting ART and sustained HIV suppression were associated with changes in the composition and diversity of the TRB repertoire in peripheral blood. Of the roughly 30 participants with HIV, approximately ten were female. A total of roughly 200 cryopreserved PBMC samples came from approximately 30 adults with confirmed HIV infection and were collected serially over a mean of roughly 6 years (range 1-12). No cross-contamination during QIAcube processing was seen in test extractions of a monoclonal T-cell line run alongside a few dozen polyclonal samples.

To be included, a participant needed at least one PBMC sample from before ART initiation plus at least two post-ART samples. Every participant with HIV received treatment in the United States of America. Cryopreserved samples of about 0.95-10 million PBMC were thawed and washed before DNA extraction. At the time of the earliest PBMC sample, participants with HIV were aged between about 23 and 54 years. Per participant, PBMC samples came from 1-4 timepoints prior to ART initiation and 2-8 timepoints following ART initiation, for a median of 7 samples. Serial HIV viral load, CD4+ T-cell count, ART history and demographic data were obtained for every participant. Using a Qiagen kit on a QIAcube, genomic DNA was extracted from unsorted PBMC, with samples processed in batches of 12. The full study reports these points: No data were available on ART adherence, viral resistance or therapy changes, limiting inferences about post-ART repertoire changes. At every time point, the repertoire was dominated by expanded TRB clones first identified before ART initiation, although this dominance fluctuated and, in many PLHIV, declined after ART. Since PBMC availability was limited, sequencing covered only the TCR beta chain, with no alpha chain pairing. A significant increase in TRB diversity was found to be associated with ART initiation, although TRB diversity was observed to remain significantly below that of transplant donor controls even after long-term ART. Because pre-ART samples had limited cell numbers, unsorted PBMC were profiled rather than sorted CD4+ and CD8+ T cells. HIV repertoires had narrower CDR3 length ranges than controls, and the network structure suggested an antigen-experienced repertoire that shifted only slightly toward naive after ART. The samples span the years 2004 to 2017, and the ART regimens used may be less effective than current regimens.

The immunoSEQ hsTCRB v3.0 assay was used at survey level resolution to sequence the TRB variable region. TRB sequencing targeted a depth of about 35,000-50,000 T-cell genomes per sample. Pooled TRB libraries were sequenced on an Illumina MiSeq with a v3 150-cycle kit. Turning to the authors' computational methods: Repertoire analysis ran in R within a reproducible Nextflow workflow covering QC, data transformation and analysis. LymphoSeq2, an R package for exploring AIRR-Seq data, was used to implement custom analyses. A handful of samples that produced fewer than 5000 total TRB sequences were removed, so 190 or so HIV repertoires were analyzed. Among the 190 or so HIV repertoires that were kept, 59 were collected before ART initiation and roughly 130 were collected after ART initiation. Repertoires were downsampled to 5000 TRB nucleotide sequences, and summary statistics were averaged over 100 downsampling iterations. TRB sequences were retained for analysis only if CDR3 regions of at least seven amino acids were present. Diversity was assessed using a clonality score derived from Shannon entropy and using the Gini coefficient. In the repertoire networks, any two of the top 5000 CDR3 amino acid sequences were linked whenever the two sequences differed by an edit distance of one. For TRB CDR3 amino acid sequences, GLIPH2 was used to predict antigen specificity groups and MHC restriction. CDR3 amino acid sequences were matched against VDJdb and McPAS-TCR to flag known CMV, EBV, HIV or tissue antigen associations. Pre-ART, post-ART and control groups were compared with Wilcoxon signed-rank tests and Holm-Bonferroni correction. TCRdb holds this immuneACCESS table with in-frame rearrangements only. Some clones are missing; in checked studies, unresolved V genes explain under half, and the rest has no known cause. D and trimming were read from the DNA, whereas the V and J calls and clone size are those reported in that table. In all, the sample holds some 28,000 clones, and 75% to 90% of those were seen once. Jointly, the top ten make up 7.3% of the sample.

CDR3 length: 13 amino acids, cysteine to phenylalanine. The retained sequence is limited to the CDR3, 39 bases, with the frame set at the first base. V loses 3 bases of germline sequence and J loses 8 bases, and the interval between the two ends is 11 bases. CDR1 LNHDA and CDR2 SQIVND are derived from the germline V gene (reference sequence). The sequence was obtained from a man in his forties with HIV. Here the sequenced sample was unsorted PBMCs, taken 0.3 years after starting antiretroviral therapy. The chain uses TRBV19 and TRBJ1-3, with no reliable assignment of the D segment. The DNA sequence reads TGTGCCAGTAGTATCAATAGAGGTGACACCATATATTTT. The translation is CASSINRGDTIYF.